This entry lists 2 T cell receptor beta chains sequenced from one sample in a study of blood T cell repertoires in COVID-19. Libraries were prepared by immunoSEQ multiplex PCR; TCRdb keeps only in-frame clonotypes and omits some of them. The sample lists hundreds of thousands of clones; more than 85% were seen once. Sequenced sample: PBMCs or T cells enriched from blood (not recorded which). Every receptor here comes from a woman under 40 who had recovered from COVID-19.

The CDR3 DNA reads TGTGCCAGCAGCTTCCAGGACTACGAGCAGTACTTC. Translated, it gives CASSFQDYEQYF. J is TRBJ2-7 and V is TRBV11-2; D unclear. Trimming pared 3 bases from V and 3 bases from J, leaving 6 bases between. In germline, CDR1 is SGHAT, CDR2 FQNNGV. The CDR3 length is 12 residues.

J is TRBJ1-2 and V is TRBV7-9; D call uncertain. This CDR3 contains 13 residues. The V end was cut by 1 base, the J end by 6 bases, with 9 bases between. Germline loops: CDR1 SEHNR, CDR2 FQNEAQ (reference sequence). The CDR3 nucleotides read TGTGCCAGCAGCTTAGGGCGCGGCGATGGCTACACCTTC. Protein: CASSLGRGDGYTF.